This entry describes one TCR beta chain. Donors had localized lung adenocarcinoma, a non-small cell lung cancer. The data originate from a study of CD4 and CD8 cells across lung adenocarcinoma regions. The germline CDR1 and CDR2 sequences are MGHRA and YSYEKL. This CDR3 comprises 15 residues. TCRdb reanalysed the PCR reads using MiXCR and keeps one entry per CDR3 protein. The sample carries around 27,000 distinct CDR3 sequences, 40% to 60% recorded once. This receptor was obtained from a male donor with lung adenocarcinoma. The CD4 and CD8 labels of this study may be unreliable. The rearrangement uses TRBV4-1 and TRBJ2-3; 7 bases are a match to TRBD1. The end of the DNA fits TRBJ2-7 better, so the J call may be wrong. Sample: CD8+ T cells from the center of a lung tumor. Here the CDR3 DNA reads TGCGCCAGGGGCCTAGGGGGCAGTAGCACAGATACGCAGTACTTC. It is translated as CARGLGGSSTDTQYF.